This entry lists 4 T cell receptor beta chains sequenced from one sample in a study of Ad26.COV2.S vaccination and SARS-CoV-2 variants. Treatment: around 19 received Ad26.COV2.S at low or high dose, single or two shots; 5 received placebo; per-sample allocation not given. Following the first vaccine or placebo injection, samples were taken on day 63. Here immunoSEQ multiplex PCR was the method, and the copy in TCRdb shows in-frame clones only, minus some. The sample shows roughly 410,000 clones, 83% of them seen only once. The input for sequencing was peripheral blood, taken in a trial of Ad26.COV2.S vaccine versus placebo. These receptors all stem from a person aged 18-65 years who received the Ad26.COV2.S COVID-19 vaccine or a placebo.

The V gene is TRBV5-6, the J gene TRBJ2-4; D not resolved. V gave up 2 bases and J gave up 0 bases, with 9 bases separating them. Germline V gives CDR1 SGHDT, CDR2 YYEEEE. The CDR3 is made up of 15 amino acids. CDR3 sequence (DNA): TGTGCCAGCAGCTTCCGGTTTCTAGCCAAAAACATTCAGTACTTC. Translated, it gives CASSFRFLAKNIQYF.

The sample holds a few counts of this clone. The V and J genes are TRBV7-8 and TRBJ1-5, with a tentative D call TRBD1 (5 bases). The germline CDR1 and CDR2 sequences are SGHVS and FQNEAQ. V lost 1 base, J lost 1 base, and 20 bases lay in between. This CDR3 comprises 19 residues. The DNA for the CDR3 is TGTGCCAGCAGCTTAGACCGGCCCCAGGGACGGAAGAGCAATCAGCCCCAGCATTTT. It encodes CASSLDRPQGRKSNQPQHF.

This clone occurred once. The rearrangement uses TRBV23-1 and TRBJ1-2; unclear D gene. TRBV23-1 is an ORF, with its function uncertain. V gave up 3 bases and J gave up 6 bases, with 14 bases separating them. The CDR3 length is 14 residues. The CDR3, as DNA: TGCGCCAGCAGTCATCCAGTAACCCAGGATGGCTACACCTTC. This translates into CASSHPVTQDGYTF.

This chain joins TRBV18 and TRBJ2-3, with a weak D call TRBD2 (5 bases). CDR1 is KGHSH and CDR2 is LQKENI in the germline V gene. Trimming removed 10 bases at V and 1 base at J, with 9 bases between. The CDR3 has 12 residues. The chain's CDR3 is CANGEGTDTQYF. The CDR3 DNA sequence: TGTGCCAACGGGGAAGGCACAGATACGCAGTATTTT.